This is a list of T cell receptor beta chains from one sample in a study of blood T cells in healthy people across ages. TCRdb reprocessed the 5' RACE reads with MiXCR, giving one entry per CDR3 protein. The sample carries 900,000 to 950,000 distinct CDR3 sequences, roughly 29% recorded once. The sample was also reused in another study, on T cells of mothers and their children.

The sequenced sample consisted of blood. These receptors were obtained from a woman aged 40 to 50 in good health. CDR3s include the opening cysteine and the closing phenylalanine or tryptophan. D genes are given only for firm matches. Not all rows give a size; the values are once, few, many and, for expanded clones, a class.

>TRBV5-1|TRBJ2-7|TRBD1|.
CASSLPTGDAQYF
TGCGCCAGCAGCCTCCCGACAGGGGACGCGCAGTACTTC
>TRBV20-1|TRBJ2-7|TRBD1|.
CSAVSRGRIYEQYF
TGCAGTGCGGTTAGTAGGGGGCGCATCTACGAGCAGTACTTC
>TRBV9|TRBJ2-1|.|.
CASSVADSGGYYNEQFF
TGTGCCAGCAGCGTAGCGGACTCGGGGGGCTACTACAATGAGCAGTTCTTC
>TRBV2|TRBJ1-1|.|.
CASTAQTEAFF
TGTGCCAGCACGGCCCAAACTGAAGCTTTCTTT
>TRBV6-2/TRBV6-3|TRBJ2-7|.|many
CASSWGRESYEQYF
TGTGCCAGCAGCTGGGGACGGGAATCCTACGAGCAGTACTTC
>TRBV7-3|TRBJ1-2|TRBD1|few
CASSTGQGNGGYTF
TGTGCCAGCAGCACTGGACAGGGGAACGGAGGCTACACCTTC
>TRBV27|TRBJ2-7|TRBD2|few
CASRRGGRHSYEQYF
TGTGCCAGCAGGAGGGGAGGGAGACACTCCTACGAGCAGTACTTC
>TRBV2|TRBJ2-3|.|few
CASSVKDTQYF
TGTGCCAGCAGTGTCAAAGATACGCAGTATTTT
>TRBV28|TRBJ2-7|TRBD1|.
CASSARDSQLYEQYF
TGTGCCAGCAGTGCCCGGGACAGCCAGCTCTACGAGCAGTACTTC
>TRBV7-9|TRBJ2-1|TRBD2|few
CASSTRTSGGLGEQFF
TGTGCCAGCAGCACCCGGACTAGCGGGGGTCTCGGGGAGCAGTTCTTC
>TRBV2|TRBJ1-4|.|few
CASSPTGTTNEKLFF
TGTGCCAGCAGCCCAACAGGGACAACTAATGAAAAACTGTTTTTT
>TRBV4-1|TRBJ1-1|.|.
CASSHDPLKVNTEAFF
TGCGCCAGCAGCCATGACCCACTGAAGGTGAACACTGAAGCTTTCTTT
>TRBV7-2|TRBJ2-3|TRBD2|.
CASSQMTTLAGGRFKDTQYF
TGTGCCAGCAGCCAGATGACGACTCTAGCGGGGGGGCGGTTTAAAGATACGCAGTATTTT
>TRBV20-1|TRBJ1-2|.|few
CSARDPSGTYGYTF
TGCAGTGCTAGAGATCCCTCAGGGACCTATGGCTACACCTTC
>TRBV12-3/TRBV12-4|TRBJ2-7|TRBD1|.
CASTNLGQGDPYEQYF
TGTGCCAGCACCAACCTGGGGCAGGGGGATCCCTACGAGCAGTACTTC
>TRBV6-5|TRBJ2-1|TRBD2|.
CASRPSGVCEQFF
TGTGCCAGCAGGCCTAGCGGGGTCTGCGAGCAGTTCTTC
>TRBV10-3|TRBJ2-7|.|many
CAISELAGKSYEQYF
TGTGCCATCAGTGAATTGGCAGGGAAATCCTACGAGCAGTACTTC
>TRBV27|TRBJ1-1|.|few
CASSLSNVNTEAFF
TGTGCCAGCAGTTTATCGAACGTGAACACTGAAGCTTTCTTT
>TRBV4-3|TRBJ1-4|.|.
CASSQDLNSLNEKLFF
TGCGCCAGCAGCCAAGATCTCAACAGCCTTAATGAAAAACTGTTTTTT
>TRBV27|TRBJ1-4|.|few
CANSLGSFEKLFF
TGTGCCAACAGTTTGGGTAGTTTTGAAAAACTGTTTTTT
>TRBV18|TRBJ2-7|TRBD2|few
CASPRETGTRQQYF
TGTGCCAGCCCACGCGAGACCGGGACTAGGCAGCAGTACTTC